The 23 T cell receptor beta chains below were found in one sample sequenced in a study of regulatory T cells in long-lasting Graves disease. Specified time point: newly diagnosed GD, antithyroid drugs for less than 3 months. There was RNA extracted from PBMCs, and the TCR library was made from it. For TCR beta, libraries came from iRepertoire HTBI primers and Arm-PCR of CDR3 regions. Each CDR3 protein gets one entry after TCRdb re-called the multiplex PCR reads with MiXCR. The sample carries about 200,000 distinct CDR3 sequences, less than 20% recorded once. This sample was also put to use in a study of T cells in Graves' hyperthyroidism and ophthalmopathy.

The sample consisted of peripheral blood mononuclear cells (PBMCs), taken at new diagnosis, from a patient treated with antithyroid drugs. The source is a woman in her 30s with Graves disease.

There are many counts of this clonotype. The genes are TRBV30 and TRBJ1-2; tentative D call: TRBD1 (5 bases). This CDR3 contains 13 residues. Germline-derived CDR1 and CDR2 are GTSNPN and SVGIG (reference sequence). Deletions cut 0 bases from V and 6 bases from J, with 11 bases between. CDR3 nucleotides: TGTGCCTGGAGTGTACTAACAGGACATGGCTACACCTTC. Translation gives CAWSVLTGHGYTF.

This clonotype has a count of ten or more. This rearrangement joins TRBV6-2 or TRBV6-3 to TRBJ1-4, with a weak D call TRBD1 (5 bases). V lost 5 bases and J lost 8, with 15 bases in between. From germline, CDR1 is MNHEY and CDR2 SVGEGT. The CDR3 is made up of 14 amino acids. The CDR3 loop reads CASSEGLRGEKLFF. The CDR3 DNA is TGTGCCAGCAGTGAAGGTCTGAGGGGAGAAAAACTGTTTTTT.

The chain recombines TRBV20-1 with TRBJ2-1; the match to TRBD2 covers 7 bases. This CDR3 spans 15 amino acids. Trimming took 6 bases from V and 4 from J; bases not matched to a gene: 12. Germline V CDR1 and CDR2: DFQATT, SNEGSKA (reference sequence). The CDR3 region is CSAIPTSLRYNEQFF. CDR3 nucleotide sequence: TGCAGTGCAATTCCGACTAGCCTTAGGTACAATGAGCAGTTCTTC.

This clonotype was seen many times. V is TRBV2 and J is TRBJ2-4, with D tentatively TRBD1 or TRBD2 (5 bases each). This CDR3 contains 17 residues. Germline V gives CDR1 SNHLY, CDR2 FYNNEI. V lost 5 bases and J lost 0, with 17 bases in between. CDR3 sequence reads: CASSPRDPRLAKNIQYF. CDR3 DNA sequence: TGTGCCAGCAGTCCCCGGGACCCTAGACTAGCCAAAAACATTCAGTACTTC. The full variable domain, with the rest looked up from reference TRBV2 and TRBJ2-4, is EPEVTQTPSHQVTQMGQEVILRCVPISNHLYFYWYRQILGQKVEFLVSFYNNEISEKSEIFDDQFSVERPDGSNFTLKIRSTKLEDSAMYFCASSPRDPRLAKNIQYFGAGTRLSVL.

This clonotype was recorded at least ten times. The CDR3 here is CASSPGGISRSQETQYF. CDR3 coding DNA: TGTGCCAGCAGCCCAGGAGGCATATCTCGTTCGCAAGAGACCCAGTACTTC. V usage is TRBV7-8 and J usage is TRBJ2-5; possible D gene TRBD2, 5 bases. Germline CDR1 is SGHVS and CDR2 is FQNEAQ. The length of the CDR3 is 17 residues. V shed 5 bases and J shed 2 bases, with 21 bases lying between them.

This clonotype was picked up many times. The chain employs TRBV12-3 or TRBV12-4 and TRBJ1-5; D is ambiguous. V was cut by 7 bases and J by 4 bases, with 11 bases left in between. The CDR3 contains 13 residues. CDR3 sequence (DNA): TGTGCCAGCACTCCTAGCCGGAATCAGCCCCAGCATTTT. It is translated as CASTPSRNQPQHF.

This clonotype was found many times. This chain joins TRBV11-2 and TRBJ2-5; a possible D gene is TRBD2 (6 bases). Between the trimmed V and J ends, which lost 1 base and 1 base, there was a span of 16 bases. Germline lookup yields CDR1 SGHAT and CDR2 FQNNGV. This CDR3 contains 17 residues. The CDR3 sequence is CASSLGFGGELQETQYF. Written as DNA, the CDR3 is TGTGCCAGCAGCTTAGGGTTTGGCGGGGAGCTCCAAGAGACCCAGTACTTC.

This clonotype was picked up many times. V usage is TRBV28 and J usage is TRBJ1-5; D is uncertain. V was clipped by 0 bases and J by 4 bases, with 4 bases between them. CDR1 MDHEN and CDR2 SYDVKM come from the germline V gene. There are 13 residues in the CDR3. The CDR3 region has the DNA TGTGCCAGCAGTTTATGGGGGAATCAGCCCCAGCATTTT. It is translated as CASSLWGNQPQHF.

This clonotype was recorded a few times. CDR3 protein: CASSPKTGLPTEAFF. The CDR3 DNA is TGTGCCAGCAGCCCGAAGACAGGGTTGCCTACTGAAGCTTTCTTT. The rearrangement uses TRBV7-3 and TRBJ1-1; TRBD1 aligns across 7 bases. V shed 5 bases, J shed 5 bases, and the junction held 11 bases outside the gene matches. CDR1 and CDR2 (germline): SGHTA, FQGTGA. This CDR3 region has 15 residues.

This clonotype was seen at least ten times. The chain recombines TRBV29-1 with TRBJ1-2, with unresolved D. This CDR3 region has 13 residues. V was shortened by 6 bases and J by 4 bases, with 15 bases between the two germline ends. Germline CDR1 reads SQVTM; CDR2 reads ANQGSEA. The CDR3 DNA reads TGCAGCGTACCCCGGCAGGACCTCTATGGCTACACCTTC. This encodes CSVPRQDLYGYTF.

In its sample, this clonotype was seen many times. The chain links TRBV20-1 to TRBJ2-1, with D perhaps TRBD2 (6 bases). The CDR3 contains 15 residues. CDR1 and CDR2 (germline): DFQATT, SNEGSKA (reference sequence). The ends were cut back, 1 base at V and 3 bases at J, with 13 bases in the middle. CDR3 sequence (DNA): TGCAGTGCTAGAGTGGTCGGGAGCGTCTACAATGAGCAGTTCTTC. Its translation is CSARVVGSVYNEQFF.

This clonotype was recorded at least ten times. The chain's CDR3 is CASSLGTGGINTQYF. Written as DNA, the CDR3 is TGTGCCAGCAGTCTAGGGACAGGGGGCATCAATACGCAGTATTTT. V gene TRBV12-3 or TRBV12-4 combines with J gene TRBJ2-3, with 12 bases aligning to TRBD1. The V and J ends lost 5 bases and 7 bases, in that order; junction bases with no gene match: 7. The CDR3 contains 15 residues.

This clonotype was seen at least ten times. This chain joins TRBV3-1 and TRBJ1-1; no clear D gene. The germline V gene has CDR1 LGHDT and CDR2 YNNKEL (reference sequence). Trimming shortened V by 1 base and J by 1 base, and 16 bases separated the two germline ends. This CDR3 region has 17 residues. This CDR3 is CASSQGYLGLENTEAFF. The CDR3, as DNA: TGTGCCAGCAGCCAAGGATATCTCGGGCTAGAGAACACTGAAGCTTTCTTT. The whole variable domain, remainder taken from reference TRBV3-1 and TRBJ1-1, is DTAVSQTPKYLVTQMGNDKSIKCEQNLGHDTMYWYKQDSKKFLKIMFSYNNKELIINETVPNRFSPKSPDKAHLNLHINSLELGDSAVYFCASSQGYLGLENTEAFFGQGTRLTVV.

The sample holds many counts of this clonotype. The DNA for the CDR3 is TGTGCCAGCACGGAGACATCCTACAATGAGCAGTTCTTC. It yields the protein CASTETSYNEQFF. The V and J genes are TRBV6-2 or TRBV6-3 and TRBJ2-1; no clear D. The ends were cut back, 7 bases at V and 1 base at J, with 8 bases in the middle. CDR3 length: 13 residues. The V gene's germline CDR1 is MNHEY and CDR2 SVGEGT.

At least ten counts were recorded for this clonotype. This chain links TRBV12-3 or TRBV12-4 with TRBJ1-5; the D gene is possibly TRBD1 (6 bases). Trimming removed 6 bases from V and 3 bases from J, with 15 bases in between. The length of the CDR3 is 15 residues. CDR3 in amino acids: CASSTSGQLNQPQHF. DNA for the CDR3: TGTGCCAGCAGCACCTCCGGACAGCTCAATCAGCCCCAGCATTTT.

This clonotype was recorded many times. The genes are TRBV28 and TRBJ2-5; D is possibly TRBD1 (6 bases). The V gene lost 2 bases and the J gene lost 3 bases, with 10 bases spanning the gap. CDR3 length: 14 residues. Germline loops: CDR1 MDHEN, CDR2 SYDVKM. The CDR3 DNA reads TGTGCCAGCAGTTTAGGGGGCGAGAAAGAGACCCAGTACTTC. This codes for CASSLGGEKETQYF.

To note about this clonotype: This may come from a read error, since a much larger clone is one base off. The CDR3 region is CAWRMRTGELFF. The CDR3 nucleotides read TGTGCCTGGAGGATGCGAACCGGGGAGCTGTTTTTT. J is TRBJ2-2 and V is TRBV30; D uncertain. Trimming left V 3 bases short and J 5 bases short, with 7 bases between. Germline values: CDR1 GTSNPN, CDR2 SVGIG (reference sequence). The CDR3 sequence is 12 residues long.

This clonotype was recorded at least ten times. The chain couples TRBV28 to TRBJ1-4; D unclear. The ends were cut back, 2 bases at V and 6 bases at J, with 10 bases in the middle. Germline V gene lookup returns CDR1 MDHEN and CDR2 SYDVKM. The CDR3 is made up of 14 amino acids. DNA for the CDR3: TGTGCCAGCAGTTTAAATAGGGTGGATGAAAAACTGTTTTTT. Protein sequence: CASSLNRVDEKLFF.

The table lists this clonotype with a few counts. This rearrangement joins TRBV7-2 to TRBJ1-2, with 7 bases matching TRBD1. Germline V gives CDR1 SGHTA, CDR2 FQGNSA. The V segment lost 1 base and the J segment 4 bases; nucleotides outside the gene matches: 18. This CDR3 is 19 amino acids long. The CDR3 DNA follows: TGTGCCAGCAGCTTAGTGGGGGGACAGCTTACATTAACAACCTATGGCTACACCTTC. Translation: CASSLVGGQLTLTTYGYTF.

This clonotype showed up many times. The chain has TRBV3-1 and TRBJ2-5; no definite D call. Germline CDR1 and CDR2: LGHDT and YNNKEL (reference sequence). CDR3 size: 14 residues. V lost 5 bases and J lost 2, with 12 bases in between. The CDR3 region has the DNA TGTGCCAGCAGCTTAGGGTCCGGGCAAGAGACCCAGTACTTC. Protein product: CASSLGSGQETQYF.

This clonotype came up many times. The chain links TRBV4-1 to TRBJ1-1; D uncertain. The CDR3 totals 14 residues. Deletions cut 1 base from V and 1 base from J, with 7 bases between. Germline-derived CDR1 and CDR2 are MGHRA and YSYEKL. Here the CDR3 DNA reads TGCGCCAGCAGCCAAGTACGGGCGAACACTGAAGCTTTCTTT. The encoded protein is CASSQVRANTEAFF.

In its sample, this clonotype was seen many times. The gene calls are TRBV7-2 and TRBJ2-2; unclear D gene. Germline values: CDR1 SGHTA, CDR2 FQGNSA. Between the trimmed V and J ends, which lost 1 base and 4 bases, there was a span of 10 bases. The CDR3 is 15 residues long. CDR3 protein: CASSLGSVRTGELFF. The CDR3 region has the DNA TGTGCCAGCAGCTTAGGGAGTGTTCGCACCGGGGAGCTGTTTTTT.

The chain links TRBV28 to TRBJ2-1, with 8 nucleotides matching TRBD2. Unmatched junction bases numbered 14, after V lost 6 bases and J lost 7 bases. The germline CDR1 and CDR2 sequences are MDHEN and SYDVKM. The CDR3 has 16 amino acids. CDR3 in DNA: TGTGCCAGCAGCCCCATTGGGACTAGGGCTCTTAATGAGCAGTTCTTC. Translating gives CASSPIGTRALNEQFF.